This T cell receptor (beta chain) was observed in a study of T cell responses to AZD1222 COVID-19 vaccine. Clones were sequenced by immunoSEQ multiplex PCR, and TCRdb holds only the in-frame ones, with some missing. The sample shows about 53,000 clones, roughly 87% of them seen only once. V lost 5 bases to trimming and J lost 6 bases; unmatched junction nucleotides: 6. This CDR3 contains 14 residues. Germline CDR1 and CDR2: LNHDA and SQIVND (reference sequence). The chain links TRBV19 to TRBJ1-5, with TRBD1 identical over 8 bases. The sequence came from an adult who received the AZD1222 COVID-19 vaccine. Material: peripheral blood, obtained 28 days after the second AZD1222 dose. DNA for the CDR3: TGTGCCAGTAGTCCCCAGGGGGCTAGTCAGCCCCAGCATTTT. Residues: CASSPQGASQPQHF.